The 5 T cell receptor beta chains presented below share a single source sample, sequenced in a study of T cell responses to AZD1222 COVID-19 vaccine. Produced via immunoSEQ multiplex PCR; TCRdb's table is partial and in-frame only. The repertoire holds roughly 140,000 clones, with more than 70% as singletons. Specimen: peripheral blood, collected on day 0 of MenACWY control vaccination. The receptors shown here come from an adult in good health.

The chain combines TRBV18 with TRBJ2-5; 8 bases align to TRBD2. The CDR3 contains 17 residues. Losses at the gene ends were 6 bases for V and 2 bases for J; bases not matched to a gene: 14. The germline gives CDR1 KGHSH, CDR2 LQKENI. The CDR3 spells CASSSPRSRGDQETQYF. The CDR3 DNA sequence: TGTGCCAGCTCTTCGCCCAGGTCGCGGGGGGATCAAGAGACCCAGTACTTC.

The chain employs TRBV29-1 and TRBJ2-5; TRBD2 aligns across 9 bases. Trimming removed 8 bases from V and 1 base from J; junction bases left unmatched: 11. Germline values: CDR1 SQVTM, CDR2 ANQGSEA. The CDR3 covers 15 residues. CDR3 in DNA: TGCAGCCATAGCGGGAGTGGCGGGAGCCAAGAGACCCAGTACTTC. Amino acids: CSHSGSGGSQETQYF.

The chain couples TRBV7-9 to TRBJ1-4; a weak D match, TRBD1 (6 bases). The V end was cut by 3 bases, the J end by 8 bases, with 10 bases between. CDR1 is SEHNR, CDR2 FQNEAQ, per germline (reference sequence). CDR3 length: 13 amino acids. As DNA, the CDR3 is TGTGCCAGCAGCTTGACAGGAAACGAAAAACTGTTTTTT. Protein product: CASSLTGNEKLFF.

The chain carries TRBV4-3 and TRBJ1-6, with TRBD1 matching over 11 bases. CDR1 and CDR2 (germline): LGHNA, YSLEER. With V trimmed by 1 base and J by 5 bases, 10 bases remained unmatched. The length of the CDR3 is 19 residues. Here the CDR3 DNA reads TGCGCCAGCAGCCAAGTGGTAGGACAGGGGGCCCTGAATAATTCACCCCTCCACTTT. Protein sequence: CASSQVVGQGALNNSPLHF.

This clone was counted a few times. The chain is built from TRBV6-2 or TRBV6-3 and TRBJ2-1; TRBD2 matches 12 bases. From germline, CDR1 is MNHEY and CDR2 SVGEGT. Trimming took 3 bases from V and 7 from J; bases not matched to a gene: 7. The CDR3 is 16 amino acids. CDR3: CASSYSTSGSWNEQFF. CDR3 in DNA: TGTGCCAGCAGTTATTCGACTAGCGGGAGTTGGAATGAGCAGTTCTTC.